The T cell receptor (beta chain) described here comes from a study of cytomegalovirus exposure and HLA in healthy donors listed by TCRdb under 2017. For context, the study as a whole: A later analysis indicated that the 90 to 150 validation repertoires were generated on the platform also employed for the roughly 720 repertoires of the first cohort. The study aimed to test whether cataloging public T cell receptors could reveal signatures of past pathogen exposure. Besides the first cohort of roughly 700 subjects, a separate validation cohort made up of 120 different subjects was used. To predict cytomegalovirus infection status, the study brought together high-throughput TCR immunosequencing, statistical association of individual TCRs with disease status, and machine learning.

Broad study findings and their caveats: While some public TCRs were present in many individuals, most TCR sequences turned up only very rarely across donors. Subsequent analysis determined that TCRs grouped into clusters in the first cohort also showed a tendency toward co-occurrence across the 120 validation repertoires, and approximately 93% of cluster scores exceeded 0. All 120 or so repertoires were used to score co-occurrence in the validation cohort in a later analysis, because that analysis had no HLA typing for the cohort. The authors suggested that the approach could potentially be extended to other disease states and immunological phenotypes. The classifier was reported to diagnose cytomegalovirus status with high specificity and sensitivity in both the original cohort and the validation cohort. Three of the identified cytomegalovirus-associated TCR beta chains were confirmed in vitro to be specific for cytomegalovirus antigens. A total of fewer than 200 TCR beta chains were listed by the study as associated with cytomegalovirus.

The donors belonged to the validation cohort of around 110 subjects, which was separate from the approximately 660-subject first cohort. A note on this clone: Its cognate antigen has yet to be identified. Qualities for individual bases were not recorded, and no much larger clone is one base off.

Library construction relied on the immunoSEQ multiplex PCR assay. In the original analysis: To diagnose cytomegalovirus status from the catalog of TCR beta chain sequences, a statistical classification framework was built. In TCRdb, the immuneACCESS table is reduced to in-frame sequences with V and J assigned. These tables do not hold every clone; where another copy was compared, an unresolved V gene accounts for under half, and the others remain unexplained. D and trimming were read from the DNA, whereas the V and J calls and clone size are those reported in that table. This sample holds roughly 90,000 clones; roughly 85% were observed only once. The ten largest clones represent around 20% of the sample. CDR1 and CDR2 are drawn from the germline V gene: SGHAT, FQNNGV. Clipping removes 3 bases from V and 0 bases from J, with 5 as the unmatched junction base count. The CDR3 spans 16 residues, from the cysteine through the phenylalanine. Just CDR3 DNA is preserved here, 48 bases in frame from base 1.

The chain is encoded by TRBV11-2 joined to TRBJ2-4; TRBD1 matches 7 bases in the middle. Sequenced: PBMCs. This sequence was found in a man aged 18 to 30 in good health and CMV-seropositive. The sequenced DNA: TGTGCCAGCAGCTTTACGGCAGGGGGAGCCAAAAACATTCAGTACTTC. This sequence encodes CASSFTAGGAKNIQYF.